The present T cell receptor (beta chain) was sequenced within a study of patients and donors after allogeneic stem cell transplantation. Using its own MiXCR run on the RT-PCR reads, TCRdb lists one record per CDR3 protein. The table includes roughly 230,000 distinct CDR3 sequences, around 14% detected once. With 7 bases removed from V and 3 bases from J, the gap between germline ends came to 12 bases. This CDR3 is 14 amino acids long. The germline V gene has CDR1 KGHDR and CDR2 SFDVKD. Sequenced sample: blood, either unsorted or a sorted T cell fraction (not recorded which). The source is a human donor who was either an allogeneic HSCT recipient or a stem cell or donor lymphocyte infusion donor (not recorded which). It is not recorded whose cells these are; they may come from a transplant donor. The rearrangement uses TRBV24-1 and TRBJ2-1; D may correspond to TRBD1 or TRBD2 (5 bases each). CDR3 DNA: TGTGCCACCAGATCCGGGACGGTCTACAATGAGCAGTTCTTC. It translates to CATRSGTVYNEQFF.